This TCR beta chain was captured in a study of blood T cell repertoires in COVID-19. Study-wide background: Samples representing acute and convalescent COVID-19 were sourced from the United States, Italy and Spain. PBMCs, B-cell-depleted T cells, or T cells provided the cDNA or gDNA that made up the material.

This CDR3 comprises 14 residues. Trimming stripped 0 bases from V and 3 bases from J, with 9 bases between. Germline-derived CDR1 and CDR2 are SGDLS and YYNGEE. Per the authors' pipeline: Reference gene primer amplification in the assay estimated nucleated cell counts. TCRdb's table, derived via immunoSEQ multiplex PCR, lists solely in-frame clones and lacks some. V and J calls and clone size come straight from that table; D and trimming were deduced from the DNA. The table has approximately 120,000 clones, 80% to 90% seen once. The sample consisted of peripheral blood. J is TRBJ1-2 and V is TRBV9, with D possibly being TRBD1 (5 bases). This clonotype was sampled from a human donor in a cohort sampled during active COVID-19. For the CDR3, the DNA is TGTGCCAGCAGCGTAGATCAGGGCCACTATGGCTACACCTTC. This sequence encodes CASSVDQGHYGYTF.